This T cell receptor beta chain was obtained from a study of T cells in women clearing cervical HPV infection. About the research overall: Women with histologically confirmed HPV16-related CIN3 or worse, 2 with invasive cancer, served as cases. Case blood drawn at lesion detection; control blood after infection cleared. Study conclusions and caveats: CIN3+ cases had significantly higher TCR richness than controls; evenness did not differ.

About this clone: Its antigen remains unidentified. From the germline J gene comes the end of the CDR3, since the read stops 3 residues before it.

Sequenced by immunoSEQ multiplex PCR; TCRdb stores in-frame clones only, minus some. This sample's table has about 19,000 clones. This CDR3 comprises 17 residues. V lost 3 bases to trimming and J lost 2 bases, with 20 bases between them. CDR1 and CDR2 from the germline V gene are DFQATT and SNEGSKA (reference sequence). The TCR comes from a woman between 18 and 69 years old with a cervical HPV16 infection that either progressed to CIN3+ or cleared (not recorded which). Sequencing input: blood buffy coat. V is TRBV20-1 and J is TRBJ1-5; tentative D call: TRBD1 (5 bases). CDR3 DNA, as far as it was read: TGCAGTGCTAGTGTCGGGTCGCTGGGGCAGGGCAATCAGCCC. It specifies CSASVGSLGQGNQP. The full CDR3 protein reads CSASVGSLGQGNQPQHF.